A selection of T cell receptor beta chains follows, all from one sample in a study of T-cell reconstitution after alpha-beta-depleted transplantation in children. TCRdb processed the PCR reads anew with MiXCR; each CDR3 protein has one entry. The profile covers roughly 490,000 distinct CDR3 sequences, with about an eighth appearing a single time and 14% taken by the ten largest. This specimen was PBMCs, mostly from graft donor cells, taken 180 days after TCRalphabeta/CD19-depleted stem cell transplant. The receptors originated from a female patient aged 2-15 years who had a stem cell transplant for aplastic anemia, so the T cells may come from the graft donor. The conserved cysteine and the conserved F or W are not part of the CDR3 here.

TRBJ2-3 TRBV5-1 ASSFYERYASTDTQY
TRBJ2-2 TRBV7-8 ASTRLWRDDSGELF
TRBJ2-3 TRBV27 ASRNVGPSPSTDTQY
TRBJ1-2 TRBV18 ASSPPIPRSYGYT
TRBJ2-7 TRBV20-1 SARAPSGSRLGQY
TRBJ1-5 TRBV28 ASSLWEYSNQPQH
TRBJ1-5 TRBV20-1 SASHRGGSNQPQH
TRBJ2-1 TRBV7-9 ASLWGGYNEQF
TRBJ1-1 TRBV6-5 ASRADRDEAF
TRBJ2-3 TRBV5-6 ASSLAAGTLTDTQY
TRBJ2-7 TRBV19 ASSMEGKAAYEQY
TRBJ2-7 TRBV28 ASSLTLRRRLAGGREQY
TRBJ2-7 TRBV20-1 SALRLVTYEQY
TRBJ2-4 TRBV25-1 ASSDGLAKNIQY
TRBJ2-5 TRBV29-1 SVGPPSGGQEETQY